The 5 T cell receptor beta chains reported below all come from one sample, sequenced in a study of CD8 T cells in Susac syndrome. Random hexamers primed reverse transcription of about 0.5 to 1 ug RNA. Each CDR3 protein is one row after TCRdb ran MiXCR on the immunoSEQ multiplex PCR reads. The sample has 95,000 to 150,000 distinct CDR3 sequences; 85% to 95% are singletons. The sequenced material came from CD4+ T cells from PBMCs. All receptors derive from a human donor in good health.

The rearrangement uses TRBV14 and TRBJ2-5; unclear D gene. The CDR3 length is 14 residues. V was clipped by 4 bases and J by 4 bases, with 13 bases between them. Germline CDR1 SGHDN, CDR2 FVKESK. In DNA form, the CDR3 reads TGTGCCAGCAGCCGAACGACCCTCAGAGAGACCCAGTACTTC. This translates into CASSRTTLRETQYF.

The V call is TRBV15, the J call TRBJ1-2; D ambiguous. Trimming shortened V by 0 bases and J by 4 bases, and 6 bases separated the two germline ends. This CDR3 is built from 13 residues. The germline gives CDR1 LNHNV, CDR2 YYDKDF (reference sequence). The CDR3 region is CATSRDRGYGYTF. In nucleotides, the CDR3 is TGTGCCACCAGCAGAGATCGGGGCTATGGCTACACCTTC. Drawing the rest from reference TRBV15 and TRBJ1-2, the complete variable domain is DAMVIQNPRYQVTQFGKPVTLSCSQTLNHNVMYWYQQKSSQAPKLLFHYYDKDFNNEADTPDNFQSRRPNTSFCFLDIRSPGLGDTAMYLCATSRDRGYGYTFGSGTRLTVV.

The rearrangement links TRBV30 to TRBJ1-4; D is unresolved. V was shortened by 2 bases and J by 8 bases, with 15 bases between the two germline ends. Germline CDR1 and CDR2: GTSNPN and SVGIG (reference sequence). This CDR3 spans 14 amino acids. CDR3 in DNA: TGTGCCTGGAGTCCCCCCTCCTTTAACGAAAAACTGTTTTTT. As protein: CAWSPPSFNEKLFF.

The CDR3 is CAWSSGNYGYTF. For the CDR3, the DNA is TGTGCCTGGAGTTCTGGCAACTATGGCTACACCTTC. The V gene is TRBV30, the J gene TRBJ1-2, with D hard to call. The CDR3 covers 12 residues. Trimming left V 2 bases short and J 2 bases short, with 6 bases between. Germline V gene lookup returns CDR1 GTSNPN and CDR2 SVGIG (reference sequence).

The chain couples TRBV10-3 to TRBJ2-2; 8 bases map to TRBD2. V was pared by 2 bases and J by 4 bases, with 6 bases of the junction left unmatched. This CDR3 has 16 residues. Per the germline V gene, CDR1 is ENHRY and CDR2 is SYGVKD. CDR3 sequence reads: CAISEPGGPITGELFF. The CDR3 coding sequence is TGTGCCATCAGTGAGCCGGGAGGGCCGATCACCGGGGAGCTGTTTTTT.